These 18 T cell receptor beta chains were all obtained from the same sample, sequenced in a study of cytomegalovirus exposure and HLA in healthy donors. A multiplex PCR was run with 60 Vbeta primers and 13 Jbeta primers. Assay used: immunoSEQ multiplex PCR; TCRdb lists only in-frame clones, some missing. The sample carries 95,000 to 150,000 clones, over 70% recorded once. Input material: PBMCs. These receptors all come from a woman aged 40 to 50 in good health and CMV-seronegative.

V is TRBV28 and J is TRBJ1-2, with 8 bases that match TRBD1. CDR1 is MDHEN, CDR2 SYDVKM, per germline. This CDR3 has 14 amino acids. Trimming at V came to 5 bases and at J to 9 bases, leaving 11 bases not matched to a gene. CDR3 sequence (DNA): TGTGCCAGCAGTCCAGGGGGACAGGAAAAAAGCTACACCTTC. It codes for CASSPGGQEKSYTF.

V and J are TRBV5-1 and TRBJ2-1; weak D call: TRBD2 (6 bases). The ends were cut back, 0 bases at V and 4 bases at J, with 11 bases in the middle. The germline CDR1 and CDR2 sequences are SGHRS and YFSETQ. The CDR3 totals 15 residues. CDR3 sequence: CASSLGGAKYNEQFF. The CDR3 DNA is TGCGCCAGCAGCTTGGGCGGGGCCAAATACAATGAGCAGTTCTTC.

V usage is TRBV6-6 and J usage is TRBJ2-2; 11 bases align to TRBD2. This CDR3 has 15 residues. Germline-derived CDR1 and CDR2 are MNHNY and SVGAGI (reference sequence). After removal of 9 bases from V and 5 bases from J, the junction contained 8 bases not matched to a gene. CDR3 DNA: TGTGCCAGTCACGGGCTAGCGGGAGGAACCGGGGAGCTGTTTTTT. It codes for CASHGLAGGTGELFF.

The chain couples TRBV4-1 to TRBJ2-7, with 7 nucleotides matching TRBD2. V trimming: 0 bases; J trimming: 0 bases; junction bases outside the gene matches: 5. Germline loops: CDR1 MGHRA, CDR2 YSYEKL. The CDR3 is 16 amino acids. This CDR3 reads CASSQDWPGGSYEQYF. CDR3 nucleotides: TGCGCCAGCAGCCAAGACTGGCCGGGGGGCTCCTACGAGCAGTACTTC.

The V call is TRBV5-5, the J call TRBJ2-7; the match to TRBD2 covers 8 bases. V lost 1 base to trimming and J lost 1 base; unmatched junction nucleotides: 7. The CDR3 spans 16 residues. The germline V gene has CDR1 SGHKS and CDR2 YYEKEE (reference sequence). As DNA, the CDR3 is TGTGCCAGCAGCTTGTTCGCCGCTAGCGGGTCCTACGAGCAGTACTTC. It yields the protein CASSLFAASGSYEQYF.

J is TRBJ1-1 and V is TRBV7-9; TRBD1 agrees at 8 bases. J lost 8 bases, V lost 0 bases, and 8 bases had no gene match. The CDR3 length is 15 residues. Looked up from germline, CDR1 is SEHNR and CDR2 is FQNEAQ (reference sequence). The CDR3 DNA is TGTGCCAGCAGCTTAGCGCAGGGGGCCCTTTTCGAAGCTTTCTTT. Protein sequence: CASSLAQGALFEAFF.

V gene TRBV18 combines with J gene TRBJ2-5; maybe TRBD1 (6 bases). CDR1 is KGHSH, CDR2 LQKENI, per germline. The V gene lost 0 bases and the J gene lost 4 bases, with 9 bases spanning the gap. The CDR3 loop spans 14 amino acids. CDR3 sequence (DNA): TGTGCCAGCTCACCACCGGGCAGGGGAGAGACCCAGTACTTC. Amino acid sequence: CASSPPGRGETQYF. The full variable domain, its missing parts supplied by reference TRBV18 and TRBJ2-5, is NAGVMQNPRHLVRRRGQEARLRCSPMKGHSHVYWYRQLPEEGLKFMVYLQKENIIDESGMPKERFSAEFPKEGPSILRIQQVVRGDSAAYFCASSPPGRGETQYFGPGTRLLVL.

This chain links TRBV7-6 with TRBJ2-1; 8 nucleotides agree with TRBD2. The germline gives CDR1 SGHVS, CDR2 FNYEAQ. The V segment lost 5 bases and the J segment 8 bases; nucleotides outside the gene matches: 14. The CDR3 spans 16 residues. For the CDR3, the DNA is TGTGCCAGCAGCCCCTCGGAGGGGCGGGAGGTCTATGAGCAGTTCTTC. Its translation: CASSPSEGREVYEQFF.

The CDR3 protein is CASSILWQGRNQPQHF. DNA for the CDR3: TGTGCCAGTAGTATTCTCTGGCAGGGCCGAAATCAGCCCCAGCATTTT. The V and J genes are TRBV19 and TRBJ1-5; weak D call: TRBD1 (5 bases). Per germline, CDR1 LNHDA and CDR2 SQIVND (reference sequence). This CDR3 comprises 16 residues. Trimming stripped 3 bases from V and 4 bases from J, with 16 bases between.

For the CDR3, the DNA is TGTGCCAGCAGCCAGAGCAGGGGGGCGAGGGAGCCCCAGCATTTT. Protein: CASSQSRGAREPQHF. The rearrangement uses TRBV16 and TRBJ1-5, with 7 bases identical to TRBD1. Germline lookup yields CDR1 KGHSY and CDR2 FQNENV. This CDR3 region has 15 residues. With 3 bases clipped from V and 8 bases from J, the junction kept 10 bases outside the gene matches.

This chain connects TRBV4-1 to TRBJ1-5; no definite D call. The V end was cut by 0 bases, the J end by 3 bases, with 9 bases between. The CDR3 is 15 residues long. Germline CDR1 MGHRA, CDR2 YSYEKL. CDR3 loop: CASSQDGQPNQPQHF. DNA for the CDR3: TGCGCCAGCAGCCAAGATGGGCAGCCCAATCAGCCCCAGCATTTT.

The chain uses TRBV30 and TRBJ2-7, with D possibly TRBD1 on 5 matching bases. In germline, CDR1 is GTSNPN, CDR2 SVGIG (reference sequence). The CDR3 has 14 residues. V was shortened by 4 bases and J by 2 bases, with 15 bases between the two germline ends. The CDR3 is CAWKQVQSPYEQYF. CDR3 nucleotide sequence: TGTGCCTGGAAACAGGTCCAGAGCCCCTACGAGCAGTACTTC.

This chain's CDR3 is CSADTRGEQYF. CDR3 sequence (DNA): TGCAGTGCGGATACTAGAGGCGAGCAGTACTTC. The genes are TRBV20-1 and TRBJ2-7; possible D gene TRBD2, 5 bases. Trimming removed 6 bases from V and 6 bases from J, with 12 bases in between. Germline V CDR1 and CDR2: DFQATT, SNEGSKA (reference sequence). CDR3 length: 11 residues.

This clone ranks as medium-sized (0.01 to 0.1%). V gene TRBV6-6 combines with J gene TRBJ2-7, with D possibly TRBD2 on 5 matching bases. Germline CDR1 is MNHNY and CDR2 is SVGAGI (reference sequence). V was cut by 0 bases and J by 1 base, with 10 bases left in between. The CDR3 runs to 15 residues. The CDR3 sequence: CASSYSEDGSYEQYF. In DNA, the CDR3 is TGTGCCAGCAGTTACTCGGAGGACGGATCCTACGAGCAGTACTTC.

V usage is TRBV27 and J usage is TRBJ2-6; D gene uncertain. The CDR3 totals 15 residues. In germline, CDR1 is MNHEY, CDR2 SMNVEV (reference sequence). The ends were cut back, 4 bases at V and 0 bases at J, with 7 bases in the middle. The DNA for the CDR3 is TGTGCCAGCAGTTCCCCTAGCTCTGGGGCCAACGTCCTGACTTTC. Translated, it gives CASSSPSSGANVLTF.

This chain joins TRBV7-2 and TRBJ2-5, with 8 bases aligning to TRBD2. Germline CDR1 SGHTA, CDR2 FQGNSA. V shed 8 bases, J shed 4 bases, and the junction held 15 bases outside the gene matches. The CDR3 covers 16 residues. The CDR3 DNA sequence: TGTGCCAGCCTTCGCGACGGGGGGGGAGATGGAGAGACCCAGTACTTC. Amino acids: CASLRDGGGDGETQYF.

This clone has more than one count but fewer than ten. This chain joins TRBV7-8 and TRBJ1-5; D unclear. This CDR3 spans 14 amino acids. V dropped 2 bases and J dropped 2 bases, with 7 bases sitting between them. Per germline, CDR1 SGHVS and CDR2 FQNEAQ. The CDR3 DNA reads TGTGCCAGCAGCTTAAGACACGGCAATCAGCCCCAGCATTTT. This sequence encodes CASSLRHGNQPQHF.

This chain connects TRBV19 to TRBJ2-5, with 7 bases fitting TRBD1. The trim removed 5 bases at V and 1 base at J, leaving 7 bases unmatched. This CDR3 spans 15 amino acids. CDR1 is LNHDA, CDR2 SQIVND, per germline (reference sequence). DNA for the CDR3: TGTGCCAGTAGTGGCTCCGGGACAGCCCAAGAGACCCAGTACTTC. Protein product: CASSGSGTAQETQYF.